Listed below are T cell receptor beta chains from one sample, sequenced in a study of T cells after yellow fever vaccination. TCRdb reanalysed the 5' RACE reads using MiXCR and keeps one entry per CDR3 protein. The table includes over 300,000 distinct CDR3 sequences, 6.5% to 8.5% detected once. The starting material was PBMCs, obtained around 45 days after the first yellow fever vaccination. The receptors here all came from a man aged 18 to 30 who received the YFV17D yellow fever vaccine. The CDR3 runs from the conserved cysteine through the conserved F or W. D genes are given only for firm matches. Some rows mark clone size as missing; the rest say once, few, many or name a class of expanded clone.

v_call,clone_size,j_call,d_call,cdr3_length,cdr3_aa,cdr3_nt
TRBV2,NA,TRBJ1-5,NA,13,CASCVEGLQPQHF,TGTGCCAGCTGTGTCGAGGGCCTACAGCCCCAGCATTTT
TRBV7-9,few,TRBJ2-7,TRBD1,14,CASSLGQGEGEQYF,TGTGCCAGCAGCTTGGGGCAGGGGGAAGGCGAGCAGTACTTC
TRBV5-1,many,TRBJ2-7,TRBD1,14,CASGGRGRGHEQYF,TGCGCCAGCGGTGGAAGGGGGCGCGGCCACGAGCAGTACTTC
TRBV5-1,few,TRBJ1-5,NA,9,CASSPTQHF,TGCGCCAGCAGCCCGACCCAGCATTTT
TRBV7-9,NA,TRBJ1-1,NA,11,CASSRNPEAFF,TGTGCCAGCAGCAGGAACCCTGAAGCTTTCTTT
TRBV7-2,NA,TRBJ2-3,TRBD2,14,CASSFMTSGGREYF,TGTGCCAGCAGCTTCATGACTAGCGGGGGACGGGAGTATTTT
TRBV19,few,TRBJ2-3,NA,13,CASSWTAADTQYF,TGTGCCAGTAGTTGGACAGCGGCAGATACGCAGTATTTT
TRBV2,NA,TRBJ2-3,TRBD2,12,CASSLLAGPQYF,TGTGCCAGCAGCCTACTAGCGGGGCCTCAGTATTTT
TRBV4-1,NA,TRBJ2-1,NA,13,CASSWVQGYEQFF,TGCGCCAGCAGCTGGGTTCAGGGGTATGAGCAGTTCTTC
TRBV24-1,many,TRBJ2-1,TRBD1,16,CATSDDRGGSYNEQFF,TGTGCCACCAGTGACGACAGGGGGGGCTCCTACAATGAGCAGTTCTTC
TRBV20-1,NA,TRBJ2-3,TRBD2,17,CSAPGLAGDLSTDTQYF,TGCAGTGCTCCAGGACTAGCGGGGGACCTTAGCACAGATACGCAGTATTTT
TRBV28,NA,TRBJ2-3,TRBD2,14,CASRREVSTDTQYF,TGTGCCTCCAGACGGGAGGTTAGCACAGATACGCAGTATTTT
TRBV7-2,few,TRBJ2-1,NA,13,CASSAREGAAQFF,TGTGCCAGCAGCGCCCGAGAGGGAGCGGCTCAGTTCTTC
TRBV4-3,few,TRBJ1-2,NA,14,CASSQEFRVDGYTF,TGCGCCAGCAGCCAAGAATTCCGGGTCGACGGCTACACCTTC
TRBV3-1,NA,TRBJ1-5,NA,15,CASSQSGDSNQPQHF,TGTGCCAGCAGCCAAAGTGGTGATAGCAATCAGCCCCAGCATTTT